A selection of T cell receptor beta chains follows, all from one sample in a study of T cell repertoires in cytomegalovirus infection. TCRdb independently ran MiXCR on the reads; one entry per CDR3 protein. The sample consists of almost 500,000 distinct CDR3 sequences, around 10% of them appearing once. The sample comprised PBMCs. These receptors were taken from a human donor in good health (CMV status not recorded). Some clones in this sample may be carry-over from other donors' samples. Each CDR3 is given with its conserved first and last residue. D genes are given only for firm matches. Only part of the rows carry a size: once, few, many, or a class if the clone is expanded.

v_call: TRBV7-8; d_call: .; cdr3_length: 14; j_call: TRBJ1-4; clone_size: many; cdr3_nt: TGTGCCAGCAGCTGGCGGGTCCCTAATGAAAAACTGTTTTTT; cdr3_aa: CASSWRVPNEKLFF
v_call: TRBV10-3; d_call: TRBD2; cdr3_length: 17; j_call: TRBJ2-1; clone_size: .; cdr3_nt: TGTGCCATCAGTGACCCCCAGGGGAGCGGGAGAAACAATGAGCAGTTCTTC; cdr3_aa: CAISDPQGSGRNNEQFF
v_call: TRBV29-1; d_call: .; cdr3_length: 14; j_call: TRBJ2-7; clone_size: .; cdr3_nt: TGCAGCGTTGCTCCAGGGAGTGCGGGCTACGAGCAGTACTTC; cdr3_aa: CSVAPGSAGYEQYF
v_call: TRBV3-1; d_call: .; cdr3_length: 13; j_call: TRBJ2-1; clone_size: many; cdr3_nt: TGTGCCACCGGGACGGGGGGCCGCAATGAGCAGTTCTTC; cdr3_aa: CATGTGGRNEQFF
v_call: TRBV20-1; d_call: TRBD1; cdr3_length: 14; j_call: TRBJ1-5; clone_size: .; cdr3_nt: TGCAGTGCTAGAATCAGGACAGGGATACAGCCCCAGCATTTT; cdr3_aa: CSARIRTGIQPQHF
v_call: TRBV19; d_call: TRBD1; cdr3_length: 13; j_call: TRBJ1-4; clone_size: many; cdr3_nt: TGTGCCATTTCCGGGACAGCTAATGAAAAACTGTTTTTT; cdr3_aa: CAISGTANEKLFF
v_call: TRBV15; d_call: .; cdr3_length: 12; j_call: TRBJ2-6; clone_size: few; cdr3_nt: TGTGCCACCAGCAGAGATTTAGCGGTCCTGACTTTC; cdr3_aa: CATSRDLAVLTF
v_call: TRBV7-2; d_call: TRBD1; cdr3_length: 16; j_call: TRBJ2-7; clone_size: many; cdr3_nt: TGTGCCAGCAGCTTAGTGAGGACAGGGATCCCCTACGAGCAGTACTTC; cdr3_aa: CASSLVRTGIPYEQYF
v_call: TRBV7-9; d_call: .; cdr3_length: 14; j_call: TRBJ2-7; clone_size: few; cdr3_nt: TGTGCCAGCAGCCCTCCCCACAGGGCATGGGAGCAGTACTTC; cdr3_aa: CASSPPHRAWEQYF
v_call: TRBV18; d_call: .; cdr3_length: 15; j_call: TRBJ1-4; clone_size: few; cdr3_nt: TGTGCCAGCTCACGGGTTCAGGGGATTAATGAAAAACTGTTTTTT; cdr3_aa: CASSRVQGINEKLFF
v_call: TRBV5-6; d_call: TRBD1; cdr3_length: 15; j_call: TRBJ1-5; clone_size: many; cdr3_nt: TGTGCCAGCAGCCCCGGGACAGGGGTTAATCAGCCCCAGCATTTT; cdr3_aa: CASSPGTGVNQPQHF
v_call: TRBV28; d_call: TRBD1; cdr3_length: 14; j_call: TRBJ2-7; clone_size: .; cdr3_nt: TGTGCCAGCACCTCGGGGACAGGGCTTTACGAGCAGTACTTC; cdr3_aa: CASTSGTGLYEQYF
v_call: TRBV7-9; d_call: .; cdr3_length: 12; j_call: TRBJ2-7; clone_size: many; cdr3_nt: TGTGCCAGCAGCTTAGCCGTGCATGGGCAGTACTTC; cdr3_aa: CASSLAVHGQYF
v_call: TRBV4-1; d_call: TRBD1; cdr3_length: 16; j_call: TRBJ1-5; clone_size: few; cdr3_nt: TGCGCCAGCAGCCAATCCGGGACAGGGATAAATCAGCCCCAGCATTTT; cdr3_aa: CASSQSGTGINQPQHF
v_call: TRBV7-6; d_call: .; cdr3_length: 15; j_call: TRBJ2-6; clone_size: .; cdr3_nt: TGTGCCAGCAGCGCCACAGGCTCTGGGGCCAACGTCCTGACTTTC; cdr3_aa: CASSATGSGANVLTF
v_call: TRBV27; d_call: TRBD1; cdr3_length: 12; j_call: TRBJ1-1; clone_size: many; cdr3_nt: TGTGCCAGCAGTTTTGACAGGGTAGGTGCTTTCTTT; cdr3_aa: CASSFDRVGAFF
v_call: TRBV7-9; d_call: TRBD2; cdr3_length: 20; j_call: TRBJ2-1; clone_size: few; cdr3_nt: TGTGCCAGCAGACCCCCCGGGACTAGCGGGGGGACCTTCGTCGGCAATGAGCAGTTCTTC; cdr3_aa: CASRPPGTSGGTFVGNEQFF
v_call: TRBV28; d_call: TRBD2; cdr3_length: 15; j_call: TRBJ2-1; clone_size: few; cdr3_nt: TGTGCCAGCCTAGGGAGGGGAAGCTCCTACAATGAGCAGTTCTTC; cdr3_aa: CASLGRGSSYNEQFF
v_call: TRBV12-3/TRBV12-4; d_call: .; cdr3_length: 15; j_call: TRBJ2-4; clone_size: many; cdr3_nt: TGTGCCAGCAGTTTCGGCAGCCCAGCCAAAAACATTCAGTACTTC; cdr3_aa: CASSFGSPAKNIQYF
v_call: TRBV5-6; d_call: .; cdr3_length: 13; j_call: TRBJ2-1; clone_size: many; cdr3_nt: TGTGCCAGCAGCTGGGGGGTCTCTGGAGAGCAGTTCTTC; cdr3_aa: CASSWGVSGEQFF
v_call: TRBV3-1; d_call: .; cdr3_length: 14; j_call: TRBJ1-5; clone_size: many; cdr3_nt: TGTGCCAGCAGCCAGGGCCATGGCAATCAGCCCCAGCATTTT; cdr3_aa: CASSQGHGNQPQHF
v_call: TRBV12-3/TRBV12-4; d_call: .; cdr3_length: 11; j_call: TRBJ1-1; clone_size: many; cdr3_nt: TGTGCCAGCATCCTGGGTGGGGAGGCTTTCTTT; cdr3_aa: CASILGGEAFF
v_call: TRBV5-1; d_call: TRBD2; cdr3_length: 14; j_call: TRBJ2-4; clone_size: many; cdr3_nt: TGCGCCAGCAGCCCGGGAGGTACTATGGACATTCAGTACTTC; cdr3_aa: CASSPGGTMDIQYF
v_call: TRBV6-6; d_call: .; cdr3_length: 12; j_call: TRBJ1-4; clone_size: many; cdr3_nt: TGTGCCAGCAGACAGGGAACCGAAAAACTGTTTTTT; cdr3_aa: CASRQGTEKLFF
v_call: TRBV5-5; d_call: .; cdr3_length: 16; j_call: TRBJ2-2; clone_size: few; cdr3_nt: TGTGCCAGCAGCTTAGTAGACAGGACGAACACCGGGGAGCTGTTTTTT; cdr3_aa: CASSLVDRTNTGELFF
v_call: TRBV29-1; d_call: .; cdr3_length: 13; j_call: TRBJ1-2; clone_size: many; cdr3_nt: TGCAGCGTTCTGTCGGGGGGTGACTATGGCTACACCTTC; cdr3_aa: CSVLSGGDYGYTF
v_call: TRBV18; d_call: TRBD2; cdr3_length: 15; j_call: TRBJ2-5; clone_size: many; cdr3_nt: TGTGCCAGCTCACTTAGCGGGAGGATCCAAGAGACCCAGTACTTC; cdr3_aa: CASSLSGRIQETQYF
v_call: TRBV29-1; d_call: .; cdr3_length: 15; j_call: TRBJ2-5; clone_size: few; cdr3_nt: TGCAGCGTTTCCGGGCCACCGGGGGTCCAAGAGACCCAGTACTTC; cdr3_aa: CSVSGPPGVQETQYF
v_call: TRBV9; d_call: TRBD2; cdr3_length: 15; j_call: TRBJ2-7; clone_size: .; cdr3_nt: TGTGCCAGCAGCGTAGAGCCTAGCGGGGCCTACGAGCAGTACTTC; cdr3_aa: CASSVEPSGAYEQYF
v_call: TRBV7-8; d_call: TRBD2; cdr3_length: 15; j_call: TRBJ2-1; clone_size: few; cdr3_nt: TGTGCCAGCAGCCATCGACTAGCGGGCTACAATGAGCAGTTCTTC; cdr3_aa: CASSHRLAGYNEQFF
v_call: TRBV7-6; d_call: TRBD1; cdr3_length: 14; j_call: TRBJ1-2; clone_size: many; cdr3_nt: TGTGCCAGCAGCTCAGGGGGGATAAACTATGGCTACACCTTC; cdr3_aa: CASSSGGINYGYTF
v_call: TRBV5-6; d_call: .; cdr3_length: 15; j_call: TRBJ2-3; clone_size: few; cdr3_nt: TGTGCCAGCAGCTTGGTTGTAGGGGTAACAGATACGCAGTATTTT; cdr3_aa: CASSLVVGVTDTQYF
v_call: TRBV4-2; d_call: .; cdr3_length: 14; j_call: TRBJ1-1; clone_size: many; cdr3_nt: TGTGCCAGCAGCCAAGATATTGTGGACACTGAAGCTTTCTTT; cdr3_aa: CASSQDIVDTEAFF
v_call: TRBV5-4; d_call: .; cdr3_length: 15; j_call: TRBJ2-2; clone_size: .; cdr3_nt: TGTGCCAGCAGCCCCAGCGGCAGGAACACCGGGGAGCTGTTTTTT; cdr3_aa: CASSPSGRNTGELFF
v_call: TRBV6-2/TRBV6-3; d_call: TRBD2; cdr3_length: 16; j_call: TRBJ2-7; clone_size: few; cdr3_nt: TGTGCCAGCAGACAGGCTCGACTAGCGGGAATCTACGAGCAGTACTTC; cdr3_aa: CASRQARLAGIYEQYF
v_call: TRBV12-3/TRBV12-4; d_call: .; cdr3_length: 15; j_call: TRBJ1-5; clone_size: many; cdr3_nt: TGTGCCAGCAGTCCCGCTGGAGGGCAGGGCGTACCCCAGCATTTT; cdr3_aa: CASSPAGGQGVPQHF
v_call: TRBV20-1; d_call: .; cdr3_length: 12; j_call: TRBJ1-5; clone_size: many; cdr3_nt: TGCAGTGCTAGAGGCAAGGAAACGACCCAGCATTTT; cdr3_aa: CSARGKETTQHF
v_call: TRBV6-2/TRBV6-3; d_call: TRBD2; cdr3_length: 12; j_call: TRBJ2-1; clone_size: .; cdr3_nt: TGTGCCAGCAGTCGGGGACTAGCAGAGCAGTTCTTC; cdr3_aa: CASSRGLAEQFF
v_call: TRBV2; d_call: .; cdr3_length: 14; j_call: TRBJ1-5; clone_size: .; cdr3_nt: TGTGCCAGCAGTGAAATGGCGGCTAATCAGCCCCAGCATTTT; cdr3_aa: CASSEMAANQPQHF
v_call: TRBV27; d_call: .; cdr3_length: 16; j_call: TRBJ2-7; clone_size: few; cdr3_nt: TGTGCCAGCAGTTTATCAGGGAGGATTTTCTTCTACGAGCAGTACTTC; cdr3_aa: CASSLSGRIFFYEQYF
v_call: TRBV12-3/TRBV12-4; d_call: TRBD1; cdr3_length: 14; j_call: TRBJ1-5; clone_size: many; cdr3_nt: TGTGCCAGCAGTTTAAAGGCAGGGGGTCAGCCCCAGCATTTT; cdr3_aa: CASSLKAGGQPQHF